This TCR beta chain is from a study of blood T cell repertoires in COVID-19. Measured with immunoSEQ multiplex PCR; TCRdb has only the in-frame clones, and not every one. This sample has fewer than 250,000 clones, with roughly 80% found just once. The CDR3 loop spans 18 amino acids. Looked up from germline, CDR1 is LNHDA and CDR2 is SQIVND (reference sequence). V lost 3 bases, J lost 3 bases, and 13 bases stayed unmatched. This receptor was obtained from a woman aged 55-75 years with active or convalescent COVID-19. The V call is TRBV19, the J call TRBJ1-5, with 8 bases that match TRBD1. The specimen was peripheral blood. CDR3 in amino acids: CASSIHQVTGGDNQPQHF. The CDR3 DNA sequence: TGTGCCAGTAGTATTCATCAGGTTACAGGGGGTGACAATCAGCCCCAGCATTTT.